This entry features one T cell receptor beta chain sequence. The antigen is unknown. The V and J ends lost 5 bases and 8 bases, in that order; junction bases with no gene match: 6. CDR3 length equals 14 residues. Germline CDR1 reads SGHTA; CDR2 reads FQGNSA. The deep-level immunoSEQ assay was used. Genomic DNA of each subset was evenly split across several immunoSEQ plates. Method: immunoSEQ multiplex PCR; TCRdb's copy keeps in-frame clones and lacks some. The data contain approximately 2,000,000 clones, 85% to 95% of them singletons. These data are taken from a study of shared clonotypes between healthy human individuals. Findings and limits, study-wide: Estimated richness values were generally larger in naive subsets than in memory subsets. Clonotypes not shared had lower generation probabilities than those common to all four donors.

Naive CD8 populations comprised CD45RO-negative cells positively selected for CCR7, excluding terminally differentiated effector memory CD45RA+ cells. This sequence joins TRBV7-2 and TRBJ2-1, with 10 bases that match TRBD2. The material sequenced was naive CD8+ T cells from PBMCs. This TCR came from a man aged 18 to 30 in good health. Some clones in this sample may be carry-over from other donors' samples. CDR3 in DNA: TGTGCCAGCAGCCCTAGCGGGAGTTGGGATGAGCAGTTCTTC. Encoded protein: CASSPSGSWDEQFF.